The 8 T cell receptor beta chains listed next were all sequenced from one sample in a study of blood T cell repertoires in COVID-19. Some clones are missing from TCRdb's copy, which holds only in-frame ones; the method was immunoSEQ multiplex PCR. The table lists 210,000 or so clones, about 90% of them singletons. The sequenced sample was peripheral blood. These receptors came from a man aged 25 to 40 with acute or convalescent COVID-19.

The chain combines TRBV23-1 with TRBJ2-1; 9 bases are shared with TRBD1. TRBV23-1 is sorted into the ORF group, with uncertain function. The ends lost 5 bases at V and 6 bases at J; junction bases unmatched: 8. The CDR3 extends over 15 amino acids. CDR3 amino acids: CASSGGQGRFNEQFF. The CDR3 region has the DNA TGCGCCAGCAGTGGCGGACAGGGGCGGTTCAATGAGCAGTTCTTC.

The rearrangement links TRBV29-1 to TRBJ2-7; weak D call: TRBD2 (6 bases). The CDR3 has 13 residues. Trimming shortened V by 7 bases and J by 6 bases, and 19 bases separated the two germline ends. Per the germline V gene, CDR1 is SQVTM and CDR2 is ANQGSEA. CDR3 DNA sequence: TGCAGCGGAAGGACGGGGGAGCAAGGCGAGCAGTACTTC. This encodes CSGRTGEQGEQYF.

The rearrangement joins TRBV28 to TRBJ1-5; D might be TRBD1 (5 bases). In germline, CDR1 is MDHEN, CDR2 SYDVKM. The V and J ends lost 3 bases and 2 bases respectively, with 11 bases between them. This CDR3 region has 15 residues. The CDR3 bases are TGTGCCAGCAGTTTCTTCGGCAGGGGCAATCAGCCCCAGCATTTT. It codes for CASSFFGRGNQPQHF.

CDR3 DNA sequence: TGTGCCAGCAGCTTAGTAAGCCAACCAACAGGCAATGAGCAGTTCTTC. Translation gives CASSLVSQPTGNEQFF. The chain joins TRBV11-3 to TRBJ2-1; maybe TRBD1 (5 bases). The CDR3 has 16 residues. In germline, CDR1 is SGHNT, CDR2 YENEEA. V lost 1 base and J lost 6, with 16 bases in between.

This clone came up once. The chain uses TRBV7-3 and TRBJ2-1; 11 bases are a match to TRBD2. The CDR3 is 15 amino acids. Losses at the gene ends were 1 base for V and 6 bases for J; bases not matched to a gene: 2. Germline V lookup: CDR1 SGHTA, CDR2 FQGTGA. CDR3 residues: CASSLNGLAGNEQFF. In nucleotides, the CDR3 is TGTGCCAGCAGCTTAAATGGACTAGCGGGCAATGAGCAGTTCTTC.

The genes are TRBV3-1 (or the pseudogene TRBV3-2) and TRBJ2-7; D may be TRBD2 (6 bases). Trimming stripped 4 bases from V and 0 bases from J, with 13 bases between. Germline V gene data show CDR1 as LGHDT and CDR2 as YNNKEL (reference sequence). The CDR3 extends over 15 amino acids. The CDR3 spells CASSRGTGSSYEQYF. CDR3 nucleotide sequence: TGTGCCAGCAGCCGGGGGACCGGGAGCTCCTACGAGCAGTACTTC.

The J gene is TRBJ2-1, the V gene TRBV18, with 9 bases identical to TRBD2. The CDR3 covers 16 residues. V lost 1 base to trimming and J lost 0 bases; unmatched junction nucleotides: 1. Germline values: CDR1 KGHSH, CDR2 LQKENI. Here the CDR3 DNA reads TGTGCCAGCTCACCACTTAGCGGGGGCTCCTACAATGAGCAGTTCTTC. Its translation: CASSPLSGGSYNEQFF.

CDR3 protein: CASSFRRRTGATDTQYF. The DNA of the CDR3 is TGTGCCAGCAGTTTCCGCCGTCGGACAGGGGCCACAGATACGCAGTATTTT. The V gene is TRBV27, the J gene TRBJ2-3; 9 nucleotides agree with TRBD1. Germline V gene lookup returns CDR1 MNHEY and CDR2 SMNVEV (reference sequence). Losses at the gene ends were 3 bases for V and 2 bases for J; bases not matched to a gene: 9. The CDR3 consists of 17 residues.